Presented here are 9 T cell receptor beta chains from one specimen sequenced in a study of T-cell memory formation after mild COVID-19. MiXCR was run by TCRdb on the 5' RACE reads, yielding one entry per CDR3 protein. In the table there are about 560,000 distinct CDR3 sequences, 17% of which are singletons. The sample taken for sequencing was PBMCs or a T cell subset sorted from them (not recorded which). Receptors originate from an adult woman who had mild COVID-19 (a few samples of this study predate the infection). Cell type and time point are not known.

The chain employs TRBV5-4 and TRBJ2-7; no clear D gene. This CDR3 comprises 14 residues. V lost 4 bases and J lost 6, with 17 bases in between. Germline V gives CDR1 SGHNT, CDR2 YYREEE (reference sequence). The DNA for the CDR3 is TGTGCCAGCAGCGCCGACTTAGTCCGCCGCGAGCAGTACTTC. Protein product: CASSADLVRREQYF. The full variable domain, completed using reference TRBV5-4 and TRBJ2-7, is ETGVTQSPTHLIKTRGQQVTLRCSSQSGHNTVSWYQQALGQGPQFIFQYYREEENGRGNFPPRFSGLQFPNYSSELNVNALELDDSALYLCASSADLVRREQYFGPGTRLTVT.

This clonotype was counted only a few times. V is TRBV5-1 and J is TRBJ2-2; D possibly corresponds to TRBD2 (6 bases). The CDR3 has 17 amino acids. Trimming took off 0 bases at V and 2 bases at J, with 14 bases between the two ends. The germline gives CDR1 SGHRS, CDR2 YFSETQ. The CDR3 DNA is TGCGCCAGCAGCTTGGCCTGGCTAGCGTCAAACACCGGGGAGCTGTTTTTT. Protein sequence: CASSLAWLASNTGELFF.

J is TRBJ2-2 and V is TRBV3-1, with D unclear. This CDR3 spans 14 amino acids. In germline, CDR1 is LGHDT, CDR2 YNNKEL (reference sequence). V lost 1 base and J lost 2, with 5 bases in between. The CDR3 here is CASSQGSNTGELFF. In DNA form, the CDR3 reads TGTGCCAGCAGCCAAGGGTCCAACACCGGGGAGCTGTTTTTT.

This clonotype showed up just a few times. The chain employs TRBV6-5 and TRBJ1-3; unclear D gene. Germline V gives CDR1 MNHEY, CDR2 SVGAGI. This CDR3 has 17 amino acids. With 0 bases removed from V and 4 bases from J, the gap between germline ends came to 16 bases. CDR3 residues: CASSYSISAAQGNTIYF. The CDR3 region has the DNA TGTGCCAGCAGTTACTCGATCTCGGCGGCACAAGGAAACACCATATATTTT.

The rearrangement joins TRBV4-3 to TRBJ2-1; D is possibly TRBD2 (5 bases). The germline V and J ends were trimmed by 0 bases and 2 bases, with 11 bases remaining between them. Germline loops: CDR1 LGHNA, CDR2 YSLEER. The length of the CDR3 is 16 residues. CDR3: CASSQDATGTYNEQFF. CDR3 DNA sequence: TGCGCCAGCAGCCAAGATGCAACGGGGACCTACAATGAGCAGTTCTTC.

The J gene is TRBJ1-3, the V gene TRBV29-1; D is perhaps TRBD1 (6 bases). V was pared by 3 bases and J by 3 bases, with 9 bases between. The length of the CDR3 is 13 residues. The germline gives CDR1 SQVTM, CDR2 ANQGSEA. In nucleotides, the CDR3 is TGCAGCGTTGAGCGGGACATTGGAAACACCATATATTTT. Protein product: CSVERDIGNTIYF.

This clonotype was seen more than once but under ten times. CDR3 DNA sequence: TGTGCCAGCAGCTTACCGAACGGGACAGGGAACACTGAAGCTTTCTTT. Protein product: CASSLPNGTGNTEAFF. The chain combines TRBV7-2 with TRBJ1-1; the match to TRBD1 covers 8 bases. The CDR3 has 16 residues. Germline V lookup: CDR1 SGHTA, CDR2 FQGNSA. The V gene end was trimmed by 2 bases and the J gene end by 1 base; junction bases not matched to a gene: 6.

The chain couples TRBV6-6 to TRBJ2-5; 7 positions match TRBD1. CDR3 length equals 13 residues. Germline V CDR1 and CDR2: MNHNY, SVGAGI (reference sequence). Germline trimming cut 7 bases from V and 3 bases from J; bases unmatched to any gene: 5. The CDR3, as DNA: TGTGCCAGCACCTCTACAGGGGAAGAGACCCAGTACTTC. Translating gives CASTSTGEETQYF.

The J gene is TRBJ2-3, the V gene TRBV3-1, with 12 bases that match TRBD2. The J segment lost 4 bases and the V segment lost 0 bases, leaving 5 bases of the junction unmatched. The germline V gene encodes CDR1 LGHDT and CDR2 YNNKEL (reference sequence). This CDR3 has 17 residues. CDR3 sequence reads: CASSQEASGGAADTQYF. The CDR3 DNA reads as TGTGCCAGCAGCCAAGAGGCTAGCGGGGGGGCGGCAGATACGCAGTATTTT.